This TCR beta chain appears in the sequencing data of a study of blood T cell repertoires in COVID-19. About the study: Samples taken during acute and convalescent COVID-19 were collected in the United States, Italy and Spain.

Generated by immunoSEQ multiplex PCR, the TCRdb table keeps only in-frame clones and is missing some. The table includes over 200,000 clones, 87% detected once. Sequencing used PBMCs or T cells enriched from blood (not recorded which). The receptor comes from a man aged 25-45 years who had recovered from COVID-19.

CDR3 sequence reads: CATPKYDSNYGYTF. CDR3 nucleotides: TGTGCCACCCCAAAGTATGACAGTAACTATGGCTACACCTTC. This rearrangement joins TRBV6-5 to TRBJ1-2; possible D gene TRBD1, 5 bases. Per germline, CDR1 MNHEY and CDR2 SVGAGI. CDR3 length: 14 residues. V was trimmed by 10 bases and J by 1 base, leaving 16 bases between them.